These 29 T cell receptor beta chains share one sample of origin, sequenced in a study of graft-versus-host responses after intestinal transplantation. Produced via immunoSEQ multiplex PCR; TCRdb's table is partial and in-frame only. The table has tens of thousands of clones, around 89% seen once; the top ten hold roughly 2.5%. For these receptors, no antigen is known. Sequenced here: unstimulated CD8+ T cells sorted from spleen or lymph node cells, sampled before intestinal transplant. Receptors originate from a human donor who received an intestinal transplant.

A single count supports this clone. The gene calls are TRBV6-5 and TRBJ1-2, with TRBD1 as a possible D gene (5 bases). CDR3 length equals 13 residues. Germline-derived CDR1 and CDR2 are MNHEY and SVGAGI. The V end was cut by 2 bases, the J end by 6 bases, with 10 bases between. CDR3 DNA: TGTGCCAGCAGTTACGGGGGAGGCGATGGCTACACCTTC. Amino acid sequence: CASSYGGGDGYTF.

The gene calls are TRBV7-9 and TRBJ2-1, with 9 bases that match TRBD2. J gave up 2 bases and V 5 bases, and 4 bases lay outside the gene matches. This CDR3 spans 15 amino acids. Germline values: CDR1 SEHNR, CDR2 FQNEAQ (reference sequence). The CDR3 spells CASSRRGGTYNEQFF. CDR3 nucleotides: TGTGCCAGCAGCAGGCGGGGGGGTACCTACAATGAGCAGTTCTTC.

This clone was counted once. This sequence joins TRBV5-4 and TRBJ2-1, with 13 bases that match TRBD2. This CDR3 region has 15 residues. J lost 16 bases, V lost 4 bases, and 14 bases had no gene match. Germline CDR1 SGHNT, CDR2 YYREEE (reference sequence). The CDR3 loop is CASSPLAGGPDGPFF. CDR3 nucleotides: TGTGCCAGCAGCCCACTAGCGGGGGGGCCGGATGGGCCTTTCTTC. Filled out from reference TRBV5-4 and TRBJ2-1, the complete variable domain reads ETGVTQSPTHLIKTRGQQVTLRCSSQSGHNTVSWYQQALGQGPQFIFQYYREEENGRGNFPPRFSGLQFPNYSSELNVNALELDDSALYLCASSPLAGGPDGPFFGPGTRLTVL.

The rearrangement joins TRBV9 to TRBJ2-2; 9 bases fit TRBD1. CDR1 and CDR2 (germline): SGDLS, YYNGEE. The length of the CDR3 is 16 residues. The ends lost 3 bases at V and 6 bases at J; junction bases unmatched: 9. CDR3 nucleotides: TGTGCCAGCAGCGCCAGGCCGGGACAGGGCCCCGGGGAGCTGTTTTTT. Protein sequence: CASSARPGQGPGELFF. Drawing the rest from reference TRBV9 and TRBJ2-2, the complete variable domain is DSGVTQTPKHLITATGQRVTLRCSPRSGDLSVYWYQQSLDQGLQFLIQYYNGEERAKGNILERFSAQQFPDLHSELNLSSLELGDSALYFCASSARPGQGPGELFFGEGSRLTVL.

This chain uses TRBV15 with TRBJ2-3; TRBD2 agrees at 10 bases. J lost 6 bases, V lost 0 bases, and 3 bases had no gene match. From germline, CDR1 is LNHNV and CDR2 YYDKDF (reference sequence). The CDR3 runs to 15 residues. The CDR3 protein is CATSRETSGTDTQYF. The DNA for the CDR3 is TGTGCCACCAGCAGAGAAACTAGCGGGACGGATACGCAGTATTTT.

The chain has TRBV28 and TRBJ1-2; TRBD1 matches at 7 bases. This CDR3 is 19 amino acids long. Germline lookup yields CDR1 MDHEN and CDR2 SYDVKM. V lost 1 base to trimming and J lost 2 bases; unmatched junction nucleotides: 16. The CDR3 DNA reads TGTGCCAGCAGTTTATTAGGCGACAGGGTCGCCGAACTCAACTATGGCTACACCTTC. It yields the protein CASSLLGDRVAELNYGYTF.

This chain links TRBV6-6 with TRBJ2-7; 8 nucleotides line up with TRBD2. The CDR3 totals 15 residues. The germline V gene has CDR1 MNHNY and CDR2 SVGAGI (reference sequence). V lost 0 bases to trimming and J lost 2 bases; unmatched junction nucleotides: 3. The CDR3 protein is CASSYSRGETYEQYF. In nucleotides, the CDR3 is TGTGCCAGCAGTTACTCGCGGGGGGAGACCTACGAGCAGTACTTC.

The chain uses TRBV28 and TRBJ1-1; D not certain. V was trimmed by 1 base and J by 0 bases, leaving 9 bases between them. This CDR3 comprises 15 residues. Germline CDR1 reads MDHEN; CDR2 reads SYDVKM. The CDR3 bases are TGTGCCAGCAGTTTATCAATTTCCATGAACACTGAAGCTTTCTTT. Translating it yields CASSLSISMNTEAFF. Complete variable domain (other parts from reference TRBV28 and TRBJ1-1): DVKVTQSSRYLVKRTGEKVFLECVQDMDHENMFWYRQDPGLGLRLIYFSYDVKMKEKGDIPEGYSVSREKKERFSLILESASTNQTSMYLCASSLSISMNTEAFFGQGTRLTVV.

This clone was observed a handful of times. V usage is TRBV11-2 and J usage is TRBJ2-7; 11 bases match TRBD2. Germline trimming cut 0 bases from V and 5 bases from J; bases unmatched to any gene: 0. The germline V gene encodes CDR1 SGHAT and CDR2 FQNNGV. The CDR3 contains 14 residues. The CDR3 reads CASSLETSGNEQYF. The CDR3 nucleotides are TGTGCCAGCAGCTTAGAGACTAGCGGGAACGAGCAGTACTTC.

CDR3 nucleotide sequence: TGTGCCAGCAGCCCCGTTACAGGGGACTCCTATAATTCACCCCTCCACTTT. Its protein is CASSPVTGDSYNSPLHF. The chain couples TRBV7-9 to TRBJ1-6; 7 bases are a match to TRBD1. The J segment lost 0 bases and the V segment lost 5 bases, leaving 7 bases of the junction unmatched. Germline CDR1 and CDR2: SEHNR and FQNEAQ (reference sequence). The length of the CDR3 is 17 residues.

The CDR3 is CASSIGQGRSYEQYF. The DNA for the CDR3 is TGTGCCAGTAGTATAGGACAGGGAAGATCCTACGAGCAGTACTTC. The chain has TRBV19 and TRBJ2-7, with 7 bases that match TRBD1. V dropped 1 base and J dropped 1; count of bases not matched to a gene: 4. The CDR3 is made up of 15 amino acids. In germline, CDR1 is LNHDA, CDR2 SQIVND (reference sequence). Complete variable domain (other parts from reference TRBV19 and TRBJ2-7): DGGITQSPKYLFRKEGQNVTLSCEQNLNHDAMYWYRQDPGQGLRLIYYSQIVNDFQKGDIAEGYSVSREKKESFPLTVTSAQKNPTAFYLCASSIGQGRSYEQYFGPGTRLTVT.

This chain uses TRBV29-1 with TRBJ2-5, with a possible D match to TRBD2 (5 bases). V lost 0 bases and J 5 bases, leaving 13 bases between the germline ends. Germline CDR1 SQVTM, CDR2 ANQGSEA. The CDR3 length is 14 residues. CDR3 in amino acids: CSVEDTGVGETQYF. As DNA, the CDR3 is TGCAGCGTTGAAGATACCGGGGTGGGTGAGACCCAGTACTTC.

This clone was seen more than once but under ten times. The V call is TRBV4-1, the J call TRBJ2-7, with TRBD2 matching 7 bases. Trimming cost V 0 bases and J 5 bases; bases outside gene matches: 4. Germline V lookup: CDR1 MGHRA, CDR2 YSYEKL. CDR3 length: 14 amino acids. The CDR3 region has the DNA TGCGCCAGCAGCCAAGAGGGGGGGTATGACGAGCAGTACTTC. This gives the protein CASSQEGGYDEQYF.

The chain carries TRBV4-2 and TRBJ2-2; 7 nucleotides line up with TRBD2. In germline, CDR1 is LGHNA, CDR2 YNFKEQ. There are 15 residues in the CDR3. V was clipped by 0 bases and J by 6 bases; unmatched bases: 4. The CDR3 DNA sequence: TGTGCCAGCAGCCAAGATGAGACTAGCTCCGGGGAGCTGTTTTTT. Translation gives CASSQDETSSGELFF.

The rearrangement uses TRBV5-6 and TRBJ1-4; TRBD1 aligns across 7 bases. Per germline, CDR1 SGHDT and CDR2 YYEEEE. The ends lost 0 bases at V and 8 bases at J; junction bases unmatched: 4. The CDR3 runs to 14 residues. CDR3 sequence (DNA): TGTGCCAGCAGCTTGGTCGGGACAGACGAAAAACTGTTTTTT. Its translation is CASSLVGTDEKLFF.

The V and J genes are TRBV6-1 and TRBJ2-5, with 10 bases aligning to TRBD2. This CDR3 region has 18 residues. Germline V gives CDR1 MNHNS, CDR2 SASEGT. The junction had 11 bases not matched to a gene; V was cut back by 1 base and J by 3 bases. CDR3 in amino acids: CASSEDLAQRGGKETQYF. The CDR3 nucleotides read TGTGCCAGCAGTGAAGACTTGGCCCAGCGGGGGGGCAAAGAGACCCAGTACTTC.

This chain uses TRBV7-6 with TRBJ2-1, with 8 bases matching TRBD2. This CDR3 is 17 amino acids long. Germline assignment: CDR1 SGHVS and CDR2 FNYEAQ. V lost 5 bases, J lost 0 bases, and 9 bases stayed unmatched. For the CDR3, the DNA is TGTGCCAGCAGCACCGACCGAAGCGGGAGCTCCTACAATGAGCAGTTCTTC. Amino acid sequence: CASSTDRSGSSYNEQFF.

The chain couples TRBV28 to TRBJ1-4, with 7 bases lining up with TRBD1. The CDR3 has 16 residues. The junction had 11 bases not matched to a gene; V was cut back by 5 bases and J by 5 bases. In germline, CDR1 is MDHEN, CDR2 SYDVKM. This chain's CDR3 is CASSRPDRDRNEKLFF. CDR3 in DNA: TGTGCCAGCAGTAGACCTGACAGGGACCGAAATGAAAAACTGTTTTTT. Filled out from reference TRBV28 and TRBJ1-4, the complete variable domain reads DVKVTQSSRYLVKRTGEKVFLECVQDMDHENMFWYRQDPGLGLRLIYFSYDVKMKEKGDIPEGYSVSREKKERFSLILESASTNQTSMYLCASSRPDRDRNEKLFFGSGTQLSVL.

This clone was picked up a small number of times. CDR3 DNA: TGTGCCAGCAGTTCCCTTAGAAGCCTCTCCTACACCTTC. It yields the protein CASSSLRSLSYTF. J is TRBJ1-2 and V is TRBV6-6; D unclear. Trimming removed 4 bases at V and 10 bases at J, with 16 bases between. This CDR3 has 13 residues. CDR1 and CDR2 (germline): MNHNY, SVGAGI (reference sequence).

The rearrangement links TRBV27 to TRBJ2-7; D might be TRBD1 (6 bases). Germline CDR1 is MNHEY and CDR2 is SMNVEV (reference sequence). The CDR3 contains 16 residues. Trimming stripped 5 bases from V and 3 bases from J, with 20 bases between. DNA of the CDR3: TGTGCCAGCAGTGTCTCCCCCGGGACACAATTCTACGAGCAGTACTTC. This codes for CASSVSPGTQFYEQYF.

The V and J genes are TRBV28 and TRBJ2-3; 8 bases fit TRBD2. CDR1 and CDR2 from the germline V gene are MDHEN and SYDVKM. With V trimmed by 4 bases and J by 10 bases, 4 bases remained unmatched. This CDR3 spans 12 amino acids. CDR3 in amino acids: CASSWPGGAQYF. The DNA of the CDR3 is TGTGCCAGCAGTTGGCCGGGGGGGGCGCAGTATTTT.

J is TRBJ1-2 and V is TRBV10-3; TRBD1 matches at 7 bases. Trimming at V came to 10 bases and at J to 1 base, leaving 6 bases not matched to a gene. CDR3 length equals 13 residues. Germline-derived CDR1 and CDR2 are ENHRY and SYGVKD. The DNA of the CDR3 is TGTGCCACCGCGGGACAGTTTAACTATGGCTACACCTTC. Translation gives CATAGQFNYGYTF.

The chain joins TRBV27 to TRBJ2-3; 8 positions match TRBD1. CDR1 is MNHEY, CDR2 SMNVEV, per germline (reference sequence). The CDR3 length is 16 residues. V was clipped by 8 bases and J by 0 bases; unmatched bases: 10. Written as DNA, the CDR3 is TGTGCCAGCGGCTATCGACAGGGGCGAAGCACAGATACGCAGTATTTT. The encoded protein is CASGYRQGRSTDTQYF.

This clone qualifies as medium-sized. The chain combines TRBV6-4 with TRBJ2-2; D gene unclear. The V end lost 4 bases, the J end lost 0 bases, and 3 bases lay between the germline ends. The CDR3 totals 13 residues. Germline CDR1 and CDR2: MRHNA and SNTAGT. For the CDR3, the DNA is TGTGCCAGCAGTGCAGCGAACACCGGGGAGCTGTTTTTT. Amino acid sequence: CASSAANTGELFF.

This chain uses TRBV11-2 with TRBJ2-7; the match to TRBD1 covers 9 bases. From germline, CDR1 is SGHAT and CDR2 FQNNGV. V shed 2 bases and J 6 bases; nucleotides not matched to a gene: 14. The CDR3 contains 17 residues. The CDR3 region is CASSLIGGTGILGEQYF. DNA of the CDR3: TGTGCCAGCAGCTTAATTGGGGGGACAGGGATCCTTGGCGAGCAGTACTTC.

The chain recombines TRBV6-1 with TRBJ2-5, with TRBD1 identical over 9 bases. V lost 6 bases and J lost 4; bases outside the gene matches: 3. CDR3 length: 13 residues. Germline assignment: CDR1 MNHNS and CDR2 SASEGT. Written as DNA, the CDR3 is TGTGCCAGCAGGGGACAGGGCGTAGAGACCCAGTACTTC. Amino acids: CASRGQGVETQYF.

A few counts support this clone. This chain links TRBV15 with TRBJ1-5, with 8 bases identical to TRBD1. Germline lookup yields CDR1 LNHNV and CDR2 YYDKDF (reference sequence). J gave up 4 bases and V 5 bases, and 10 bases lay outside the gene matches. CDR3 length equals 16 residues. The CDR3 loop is CATSPVRDRINQPQHF. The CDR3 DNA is TGTGCCACCAGCCCTGTCAGGGACAGGATAAATCAGCCCCAGCATTTT.

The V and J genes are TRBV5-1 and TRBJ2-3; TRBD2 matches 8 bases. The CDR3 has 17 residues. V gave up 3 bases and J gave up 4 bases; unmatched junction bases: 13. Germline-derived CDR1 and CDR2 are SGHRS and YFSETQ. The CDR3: CASSYLPGLGLPDTQYF. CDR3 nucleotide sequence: TGCGCCAGCAGCTACCTACCGGGACTAGGATTGCCAGATACGCAGTATTTT.

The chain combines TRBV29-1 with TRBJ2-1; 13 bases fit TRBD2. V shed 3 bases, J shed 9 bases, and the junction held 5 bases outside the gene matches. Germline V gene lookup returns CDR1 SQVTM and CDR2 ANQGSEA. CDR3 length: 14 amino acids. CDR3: CSVDGLAGVSEQFF. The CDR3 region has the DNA TGCAGCGTTGACGGACTAGCGGGAGTATCTGAGCAGTTCTTC.